Listed here are 27 T cell receptor beta chains from one sample, sequenced in a study of molecular identifiers for immune sequencing clone quantification. Using its own MiXCR run on the PCR reads, TCRdb lists one record per CDR3 protein. The sample shows approximately 550,000 distinct CDR3 sequences, under 30% of them seen only once. Material: naive CD8+ T cells from blood, with Jurkat cell RNA spiked in. Documented subset: FACS-sorted CD8+CD4-CCR7+CD45RA+ naive T cells. These receptor sequences come from a human donor in good health. Some libraries in this study had Jurkat cell RNA spiked in.

The CDR3 is CATSDSTLMATDTQYF. Written as DNA, the CDR3 is TGTGCCACCAGTGATTCGACCCTTATGGCCACAGATACGCAGTATTTT. V is TRBV24-1 and J is TRBJ2-3; D unresolved. Germline assignment: CDR1 KGHDR and CDR2 SFDVKD. Trimming shortened V by 2 bases and J by 2 bases, and 13 bases separated the two germline ends. The CDR3 length is 16 residues.

The chain employs TRBV12-3 or TRBV12-4 and TRBJ2-7, with a weak D call TRBD2 (6 bases). The CDR3 contains 16 residues. Trimming removed 2 bases at V and 3 bases at J, with 17 bases between. The CDR3 reads CASSLSGRVMGYEQYF. CDR3 sequence (DNA): TGTGCCAGCAGTTTATCCGGGAGAGTGATGGGCTACGAGCAGTACTTC.

The rearrangement uses TRBV13 and TRBJ1-5; TRBD1 matches at 8 bases. This CDR3 spans 18 amino acids. Germline V lookup: CDR1 PRHDT, CDR2 FYEKMQ (reference sequence). The J segment lost 0 bases and the V segment lost 6 bases, leaving 13 bases of the junction unmatched. CDR3 loop: CASRSLGQGNYSNQPQHF. The CDR3 DNA reads TGTGCCAGCAGGTCCCTCGGACAGGGCAATTATAGCAATCAGCCCCAGCATTTT. Full variable domain (remainder filled in from reference TRBV13 and TRBJ1-5): AAGVIQSPRHLIKEKRETATLKCYPIPRHDTVYWYQQGPGQDPQFLISFYEKMQSDKGSIPDRFSAQQFSDYHSELNMSSLELGDSALYFCASRSLGQGNYSNQPQHFGDGTRLSIL.

This clonotype was seen a handful of times. The chain combines TRBV19 with TRBJ2-5, with D unresolved. The CDR3 is made up of 13 amino acids. Trimming shortened V by 2 bases and J by 5 bases, and 9 bases separated the two germline ends. CDR1 and CDR2 (germline): LNHDA, SQIVND (reference sequence). CDR3 in DNA: TGTGCCAGTAGTATATGGCATGTGGAGACCCAGTACTTC. This gives the protein CASSIWHVETQYF.

This clonotype was picked up many times. The chain links TRBV5-1 to TRBJ2-5; TRBD2 matches at 13 bases. Germline CDR1 reads SGHRS; CDR2 reads YFSETQ. The CDR3 contains 14 residues. J was trimmed by 14 bases and V by 4 bases; bases with no gene match: 11. The CDR3 region has the DNA TGCGCCAGCAGCCGGGGGACTAGCGGGGAATACGAATACTTC. Amino acids: CASSRGTSGEYEYF.

This clonotype was observed a few times. This chain links TRBV27 with TRBJ1-6, with D tentatively TRBD1 (5 bases). This CDR3 spans 16 amino acids. V was pared by 3 bases and J by 6 bases, with 15 bases between. Germline V CDR1 and CDR2: MNHEY, SMNVEV (reference sequence). In DNA, the CDR3 is TGTGCCAGCAGTTTTGGGGCAGCCCTTGGTAATTCACCCCTCCACTTT. Translation: CASSFGAALGNSPLHF.

This clonotype was counted between two and nine times. V usage is TRBV15 and J usage is TRBJ2-2; 7 bases fit TRBD2. The CDR3 is made up of 13 amino acids. CDR1 LNHNV and CDR2 YYDKDF come from the germline V gene (reference sequence). V gave up 4 bases and J gave up 9 bases; unmatched junction bases: 5. CDR3 residues: CATSIWRERELFF. CDR3 in DNA: TGTGCCACCAGCATTTGGCGGGAGAGGGAGCTGTTTTTT.

About this clonotype itself: The junction departs from the called germline gene at one end, perhaps through a read error. The chain recombines TRBV7-9 with TRBJ2-5; 15 positions match TRBD2. CDR1 is SEHNR, CDR2 FQNEAQ, per germline (reference sequence). The CDR3 runs to 17 residues. The CDR3 protein is CASSPRTSGRALETLYF. The CDR3, as DNA: TGTGCCAGCAGCCCAAGGACTAGCGGGAGGGCCTTGGAGACCCTGTACTTC.

V gene TRBV3-2 combines with J gene TRBJ2-3; TRBD2 reflects the table's D call only, with no check against the DNA. TRBV3-2 represents a pseudogene. The CDR3 is 20 amino acids. CDR3 bases: TGTGCCAGCAGCCCCCCGGGACTAGCCACTCAATTGACTAGCACAGATACGCAGTATTTT. Translated: CASSPPGLATQLTSTDTQYF.

Of note for this clonotype: A read error may account for a junction end that differs from germline. The chain recombines TRBV7-8 with TRBJ1-4, with 7 bases aligning to TRBD1. The germline V gene has CDR1 SGHVS and CDR2 FQNEAQ. The CDR3 runs 15 residues. CDR3 sequence reads: CASSLYGQENEKLSF. CDR3 sequence (DNA): TGTGCCAGCAGCTTATATGGACAGGAAAATGAAAAACTGTCTTTT. Using reference TRBV7-8 and TRBJ1-4 for the parts outside the CDR3, the full variable domain is GAGVSQSPRYKVAKRGQDVALRCDPISGHVSLFWYQQALGQGPEFLTYFQNEAQLDKSGLPSDRFFAERPEGSVSTLKIQRTQQEDSAVYLCASSLYGQENEKLSFGSGTQLSVL.

The rearrangement uses TRBV6-2 or TRBV6-3 and TRBJ2-2, with 7 bases aligning to TRBD1. CDR3 length: 17 residues. Germline V lookup: CDR1 MNHEY, CDR2 SVGEGT. The J segment lost 5 bases and the V segment lost 2 bases, leaving 11 bases of the junction unmatched. CDR3 nucleotide sequence: TGTGCCAGCAGTTACGAGGGCAGGGGGTATTTTACCGGGGAGCTGTTTTTT. Translated: CASSYEGRGYFTGELFF.

The gene calls are TRBV5-4 and TRBJ2-5; perhaps D is TRBD1 or TRBD2 (5 bases each). This CDR3 is built from 15 residues. Between the trimmed V and J ends, which lost 3 bases and 5 bases, there was a span of 17 bases. Germline assignment: CDR1 SGHNT and CDR2 YYREEE (reference sequence). CDR3 residues: CASSWGPTERETQYF. DNA for the CDR3: TGTGCCAGCAGCTGGGGACCGACAGAAAGGGAGACCCAGTACTTC.

For this clonotype: This may arise from a read error, as a much more abundant clone is one base away. V and J are TRBV7-2 and TRBJ2-7; possible D gene TRBD2, 6 bases. Germline lookup yields CDR1 SGHTA and CDR2 FQGNSA. The CDR3 totals 15 residues. CDR3 residues: CAGSLARGGYGEQYF. CDR3 DNA sequence: TGTGCCGGCAGCTTAGCGCGTGGGGGGTACGGCGAGCAGTACTTC.

In DNA form, the CDR3 reads TGTGCCAGCAGCGGGGGGATTTCGGGTGATACGCAGTATTTT. It codes for CASSGGISGDTQYF. The chain joins TRBV5-4 to TRBJ2-3, with D maybe TRBD2 (6 bases). This CDR3 has 14 residues. The germline V and J ends were trimmed by 4 bases and 6 bases, with 15 bases remaining between them. Germline V gives CDR1 SGHNT, CDR2 YYREEE (reference sequence).

This clonotype occurred a few times. The rearrangement uses TRBV7-2 and TRBJ2-7; D may be TRBD2 (5 bases). V dropped 1 base and J dropped 0 bases, with 16 bases sitting between them. The CDR3 runs to 17 residues. Looked up from germline, CDR1 is SGHTA and CDR2 is FQGNSA. The chain's CDR3 is CASSLGESSLYSYEQYF. The CDR3 DNA follows: TGTGCCAGCAGCTTAGGGGAGTCTAGCCTCTACTCCTACGAGCAGTACTTC.

With regard to this clonotype: A single base separates this from a much larger clone, so it may be a read error. The rearrangement links TRBV14 to TRBJ2-7; D is perhaps TRBD1 or TRBD2 (5 bases each). Germline loops: CDR1 SGHDN, CDR2 FVKESK. The CDR3 spans 14 residues. For the CDR3, the DNA is TGTGCCAGCAGCCAAATCGGGGCCTCTTACGGGCAGTACTTC. The encoded protein is CASSQIGASYGQYF.

Of note for this clonotype: It may be a read error: a sequence one base away is much more abundant. The CDR3 loop is CASRSGLPYEQYF. Written as DNA, the CDR3 is TGTGCCAGTAGATCGGGACTACCGTACGAGCAGTACTTC. This rearrangement joins TRBV19 to TRBJ2-7; 7 nucleotides agree with TRBD2. Germline V CDR1 and CDR2: LNHDA, SQIVND (reference sequence). This CDR3 has 13 residues. V was clipped by 6 bases and J by 4 bases; unmatched bases: 6.

Comments on this clonotype: One base away lies a much larger clone, so this may be a sequencing read error. The V call is TRBV4-3, the J call TRBJ2-7, with D unresolved. The CDR3 has 14 amino acids. In germline, CDR1 is LGHNA, CDR2 YSLEER. The CDR3 here is CASSQGVIAYELYF. The CDR3 nucleotides read TGCGCCAGCAGCCAAGGAGTGATCGCCTACGAGCTGTACTTC.

This clonotype was detected ten times or more. The V gene is TRBV4-1, the J gene TRBJ1-1; 7 nucleotides align to TRBD1. The CDR3 runs 15 residues. Germline CDR1 reads MGHRA; CDR2 reads YSYEKL. Unmatched junction bases numbered 6, after V lost 3 bases and J lost 2 bases. CDR3 sequence: CASSHNRDRNTEAFF. CDR3 coding DNA: TGCGCCAGCAGCCATAACCGGGACAGAAACACTGAAGCTTTCTTT.

J is TRBJ2-7 and V is TRBV7-3; D may match TRBD1 or TRBD2 (5 bases each). Germline values: CDR1 SGHTA, CDR2 FQGTGA. The CDR3 is made up of 15 amino acids. Trimming removed 5 bases from V and 4 bases from J, with 18 bases in between. CDR3 DNA sequence: TGTGCCAGCAGCCCCTCGGGACGGGGCGATTACGAGCAGTACTTC. It is translated as CASSPSGRGDYEQYF.

Points on this clonotype: This sequence may be a read error, since a much larger clone differs from it by one base. This chain links TRBV27 with TRBJ1-5; D remains unclear. V dropped 0 bases and J dropped 6 bases, with 6 bases sitting between them. Germline V gene sequence: CDR1 MNHEY, CDR2 SMNVEV (reference sequence). The CDR3 spans 13 residues. CDR3 loop: CASSLSRSQPQHF. The CDR3, as DNA: TGTGCCAGCAGTTTATCTAGAAGTCAGCCCCAGCATTTT.

J is TRBJ2-3 and V is TRBV20-1; 15 nucleotides match TRBD2. Germline V gene data show CDR1 as DFQATT and CDR2 as SNEGSKA (reference sequence). J was trimmed by 0 bases and V by 0 bases; bases with no gene match: 4. The CDR3 length is 18 residues. The CDR3 bases are TGCAGTGCTAGAGATGGACTAGCGGGGGGGTCTAGCACAGATACGCAGTATTTT. It specifies CSARDGLAGGSSTDTQYF.

The J gene is TRBJ2-7, the V gene TRBV20-1; 9 positions agree with TRBD2. Germline CDR1 reads DFQATT; CDR2 reads SNEGSKA (reference sequence). Germline trimming cut 5 bases from V and 6 bases from J; bases unmatched to any gene: 11. The CDR3 has 14 residues. The CDR3 sequence is CSAEGVAGVGEQYF. The CDR3 bases are TGCAGTGCTGAGGGGGTAGCGGGAGTGGGCGAGCAGTACTTC.

This clonotype turned up a few times. This chain uses TRBV2 with TRBJ1-5; the D is unclear. Germline V lookup: CDR1 SNHLY, CDR2 FYNNEI. The CDR3 sequence is 14 residues long. V shed 3 bases and J shed 5 bases, with 11 bases lying between them. This chain's CDR3 is CASSEGFGDQPQHF. DNA of the CDR3: TGTGCCAGCAGTGAGGGATTCGGGGATCAGCCCCAGCATTTT.

A word on this clonotype: A much more abundant neighbour one base away suggests this may be a read error. The chain links TRBV20-1 to TRBJ2-3, with D unresolved. CDR3 length: 15 residues. Germline loops: CDR1 DFQATT, CDR2 SNEGSKA (reference sequence). CDR3 DNA sequence: TGCAGTGCTCCTACTTTGGGCGCACGCACAGATACGCGGTATTTT. Amino acids: CSAPTLGARTDTRYF.

This clonotype was recorded at least ten times. The chain recombines TRBV5-1 with TRBJ2-4, with D perhaps matching TRBD1 or TRBD2 (5 bases each). CDR1 and CDR2 from the germline V gene are SGHRS and YFSETQ. The CDR3 spans 14 residues. With 0 bases removed from V and 5 bases from J, the gap between germline ends came to 9 bases. The CDR3 spells CASSLGQGENIQYF. CDR3 nucleotide sequence: TGCGCCAGCAGCTTGGGGCAGGGAGAAAACATTCAGTACTTC.

The sample holds a few counts of this clonotype. The chain carries TRBV4-3 and TRBJ2-7, with 8 bases lining up with TRBD1. Per germline, CDR1 LGHNA and CDR2 YSLEER. J gave up 4 bases and V 3 bases, and 8 bases lay outside the gene matches. The CDR3 totals 15 residues. The CDR3 region has the DNA TGCGCCAGCAGCCAGGATCATACAGGGGGATACGAGCAGTACTTC. This sequence encodes CASSQDHTGGYEQYF.